These 12 T cell receptor beta chains originate from one sample sequenced in a study of T cell repertoires in cytomegalovirus infection. Using its own MiXCR run on the reads, TCRdb lists one record per CDR3 protein. The sample includes under 800,000 distinct CDR3 sequences, around 24% of them seen just once. The sequenced sample was CD8+ T cells from PBMCs. These TCRs come from a human donor in good health (CMV status not recorded). Some clones in this sample may be carry-over from other donors' samples.

This clonotype has at least ten counts. The chain is built from TRBV7-9 and TRBJ2-5, with D maybe TRBD1 (5 bases). The CDR3 has 14 residues. V was shortened by 5 bases and J by 1 base, with 11 bases between the two germline ends. From germline, CDR1 is SEHNR and CDR2 FQNEAQ (reference sequence). The DNA of the CDR3 is TGTGCCAGCAGCCACCAGGGCACCCAAGAGACCCAGTACTTC. This codes for CASSHQGTQETQYF.

The chain has TRBV25-1 and TRBJ2-7; a weak D match, TRBD2 (5 bases). This CDR3 has 14 residues. Germline CDR1 reads MGHDK; CDR2 reads SYGVNS. V was trimmed by 6 bases and J by 2 bases, leaving 14 bases between them. The CDR3 DNA reads as TGTGCCAGCAGACCACGAATCGGGGCCTACGAGCAGTACTTC. Translating it yields CASRPRIGAYEQYF.

This clonotype was observed a few times. The V call is TRBV7-9, the J call TRBJ2-5; weak D call: TRBD1 (5 bases). The V gene's germline CDR1 is SEHNR and CDR2 FQNEAQ (reference sequence). V was shortened by 1 base and J by 7 bases, with 22 bases between the two germline ends. The CDR3 totals 17 residues. CDR3 in amino acids: CASSLEGQFGLRATQYF. As DNA, the CDR3 is TGTGCCAGCAGCTTAGAGGGGCAGTTCGGGCTGAGAGCGACCCAGTACTTC.

This clonotype came up many times. V gene TRBV10-3 combines with J gene TRBJ2-1; 8 nucleotides align to TRBD2. V was pared by 5 bases and J by 0 bases, with 0 bases of the junction left unmatched. There are 14 residues in the CDR3. Germline lookup yields CDR1 ENHRY and CDR2 SYGVKD. CDR3 bases: TGTGCCATCAGTAGCGGGGGCTCCTACAATGAGCAGTTCTTC. It specifies CAISSGGSYNEQFF.

There are many counts of this clonotype. For the CDR3, the DNA is TGTGCCAGCAGCTCCGTACTTAACACCGGGGAGCTGTTTTTT. Its protein is CASSSVLNTGELFF. The chain links TRBV7-8 to TRBJ2-2; D is uncertain. Germline assignment: CDR1 SGHVS and CDR2 FQNEAQ. This CDR3 comprises 14 residues. Deletions cut 4 bases from V and 2 bases from J, with 8 bases between. Complete variable domain (other parts from reference TRBV7-8 and TRBJ2-2): GAGVSQSPRYKVAKRGQDVALRCDPISGHVSLFWYQQALGQGPEFLTYFQNEAQLDKSGLPSDRFFAERPEGSVSTLKIQRTQQEDSAVYLCASSSVLNTGELFFGEGSRLTVL.

This chain connects TRBV29-1 to TRBJ1-6; D is undetermined. Trimming took 2 bases from V and 15 from J, leaving 11 bases between them. Germline V CDR1 and CDR2: SQVTM, ANQGSEA. CDR3 length equals 11 residues. In DNA, the CDR3 is TGCAGCGTTGAATCAAGATGGGGCCTCCACTTT. Translated, it gives CSVESRWGLHF.

The rearrangement uses TRBV20-1 and TRBJ2-1; TRBD1 matches at 9 bases. J gave up 9 bases and V 0 bases, and 6 bases lay outside the gene matches. Germline assignment: CDR1 DFQATT and CDR2 SNEGSKA (reference sequence). CDR3 length: 14 residues. The CDR3 DNA reads as TGCAGTGCTAGAGATGCAGGACAGGGGCTTGAGCAGTTCTTC. Translation: CSARDAGQGLEQFF.

There are a few counts of this clonotype. One junction end does not reproduce the germline sequence, and a read error may be involved. The V and J genes are TRBV6-6 and TRBJ1-1; D might be TRBD1 (5 bases). Germline CDR1 is MNHNY and CDR2 is SVGAGI (reference sequence). This CDR3 region has 14 residues. The CDR3 protein is CASSFRAMNPEAFF. Written as DNA, the CDR3 is TGTGCCAGCAGTTTCAGGGCTATGAACCCTGAAGCTTTCTTT.

Only a few counts were recorded for this clonotype. The chain uses TRBV6-1 and TRBJ1-2, with TRBD1 matching over 11 bases. The CDR3 runs 12 residues. Germline assignment: CDR1 MNHNS and CDR2 SASEGT. V shed 8 bases and J 6 bases; nucleotides not matched to a gene: 2. The CDR3 bases are TGTGCCAGCGCGGGACAGGGGGATGGCTACACCTTC. Translated, it gives CASAGQGDGYTF.

V gene TRBV5-6 combines with J gene TRBJ1-5; D unclear. CDR3 length: 12 residues. CDR1 and CDR2 from the germline V gene are SGHDT and YYEEEE. The V gene lost 0 bases and the J gene lost 10 bases, with 8 bases spanning the gap. The CDR3 reads CASSLGSAPQHF. DNA of the CDR3: TGTGCCAGCAGCTTGGGCAGCGCCCCCCAGCATTTT.

Turning to this clonotype: This may arise from a read error, as a much more abundant clone is one base away. The V and J genes are TRBV7-6 and TRBJ1-5; maybe TRBD1 (6 bases). The CDR3 contains 17 residues. From germline, CDR1 is SGHVS and CDR2 FNYEAQ. The CDR3 DNA reads TGTGCCAGCGGCTTAGGTAAGACAGGACAGAAGGATCAGCCCCAGCATTTT. Protein sequence: CASGLGKTGQKDQPQHF.

The gene calls are TRBV5-1 and TRBJ2-5, with D perhaps being TRBD1 or TRBD2 (5 bases each). Trimming took off 0 bases at V and 5 bases at J, with 14 bases between the two ends. Germline V CDR1 and CDR2: SGHRS, YFSETQ. CDR3 length: 15 residues. For the CDR3, the DNA is TGCGCCAGCAGCTTGGAGGACACCGGCGGGGAGACCCAGTACTTC. This translates into CASSLEDTGGETQYF.